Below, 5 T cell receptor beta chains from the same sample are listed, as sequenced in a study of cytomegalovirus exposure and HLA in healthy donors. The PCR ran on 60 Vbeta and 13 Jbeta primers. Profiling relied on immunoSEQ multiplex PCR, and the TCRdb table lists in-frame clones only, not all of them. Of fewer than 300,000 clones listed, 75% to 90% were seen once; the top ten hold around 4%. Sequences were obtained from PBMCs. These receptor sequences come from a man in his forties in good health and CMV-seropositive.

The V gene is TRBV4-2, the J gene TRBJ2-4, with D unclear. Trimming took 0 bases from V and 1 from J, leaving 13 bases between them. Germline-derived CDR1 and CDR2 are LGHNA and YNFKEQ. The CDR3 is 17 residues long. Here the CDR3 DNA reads TGTGCCAGCAGCCAAGATGTCTCGCGGTTGGCCAAAAACATTCAGTACTTC. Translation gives CASSQDVSRLAKNIQYF.

The CDR3 protein is CASSLTTGGGYTF. CDR3 DNA sequence: TGTGCCAGTAGTTTGACGACAGGGGGAGGCTACACCTTC. This sequence joins TRBV19 and TRBJ1-2; 9 bases are shared with TRBD1. The CDR3 is 13 residues long. Germline assignment: CDR1 LNHDA and CDR2 SQIVND (reference sequence). V dropped 5 bases and J dropped 8; count of bases not matched to a gene: 6.

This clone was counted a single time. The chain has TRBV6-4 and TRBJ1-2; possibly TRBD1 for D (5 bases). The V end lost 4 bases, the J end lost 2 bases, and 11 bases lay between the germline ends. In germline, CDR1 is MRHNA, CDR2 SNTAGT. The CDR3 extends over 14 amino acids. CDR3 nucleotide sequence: TGTGCCAGCAGTGCCATGGCAGGGAACTATGGCTACACCTTC. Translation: CASSAMAGNYGYTF.

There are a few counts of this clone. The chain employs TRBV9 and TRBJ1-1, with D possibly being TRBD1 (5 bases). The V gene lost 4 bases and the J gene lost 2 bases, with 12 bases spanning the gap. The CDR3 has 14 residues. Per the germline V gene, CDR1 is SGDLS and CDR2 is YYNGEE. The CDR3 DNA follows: TGTGCCAGCAGCTATCAGACAGCTAACACTGAAGCTTTCTTT. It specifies CASSYQTANTEAFF.

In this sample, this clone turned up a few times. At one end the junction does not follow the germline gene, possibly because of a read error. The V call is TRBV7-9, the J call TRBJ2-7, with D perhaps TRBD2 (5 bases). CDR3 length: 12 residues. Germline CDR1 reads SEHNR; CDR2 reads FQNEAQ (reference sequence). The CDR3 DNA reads TGTTCCAGCAGCCGTATCGCGGGCGAGCAGTACTTC. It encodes CSSSRIAGEQYF.